The present entry profiles one T cell receptor (beta chain) with its context. Its target is not known. These data come from a study of T cell responses to AZD1222 COVID-19 vaccine. Study in general: Pooling of second doses given at about 4 or about 12 weeks was done. Study results and limitations: The study found vaccine-associated CD4 TCRs spanning spike, dominant at 160-218 and 743-854. Only after the peak T cell response were repertoires sampled. The donors showed a predominance of white British ancestry and of females, with possible underestimation of clonal diversity.

Using immunoSEQ multiplex PCR, the repertoire was profiled, and TCRdb retains in-frame clones only, with some absent. The table shows around 130,000 clones, with 86% occurring only once. V lost 4 bases, J lost 0 bases, and 11 bases stayed unmatched. The CDR3 runs to 17 residues. Germline values: CDR1 LGHDT, CDR2 YNNKEL (reference sequence). Sequenced material: peripheral blood, taken on day 0 of AZD1222 vaccination. The TCR comes from an adult in good health. V and J are TRBV3-1 (or the pseudogene TRBV3-2) and TRBJ1-1, with 7 bases identical to TRBD1. The CDR3, as DNA: TGTGCCAGCAGCCTCAGGTATTCAGGGGGAATGAACACTGAAGCTTTCTTT. Amino acid sequence: CASSLRYSGGMNTEAFF.